Each of the 20 T cell receptor beta chains below was sequenced from the same sample in a study of beta chain features in type 1 diabetes. Regarding the study as a whole: Among all four CD4+ subsets, Type 1 diabetes patients had TCRB CDR3s that were moderately but significantly shorter.

No cognate antigen is known for these TCRs. Since all of the isolated RNA was reverse transcribed, expressed TCRB transcripts were what got sequenced. The method was immunoSEQ multiplex PCR; TCRdb's version includes in-frame clones alone and lacks a portion of them. Seen here are 300,000 or so clones, less than 15% observed once, and the top ten hold over 0.014%. The sample was naive CD4+ T cells from blood. These receptors all stem from a woman younger than 35 with type 1 diabetes.

This chain uses TRBV28 with TRBJ2-7; 9 positions match TRBD2. The ends lost 5 bases at V and 4 bases at J; junction bases unmatched: 12. The CDR3 length is 16 residues. Looked up from germline, CDR1 is MDHEN and CDR2 is SYDVKM. The CDR3: CASSPPTSGPIYEQYF. CDR3 DNA sequence: TGTGCCAGCAGTCCTCCGACTAGCGGACCCATTTACGAGCAGTACTTC.

The V gene is TRBV30, the J gene TRBJ2-5; 9 bases are shared with TRBD2. The germline V gene encodes CDR1 GTSNPN and CDR2 SVGIG (reference sequence). The CDR3 spans 13 residues. V trimming: 4 bases; J trimming: 3 bases; junction bases outside the gene matches: 3. CDR3 protein: CAWNLAGEETQYF. The CDR3 nucleotides are TGTGCCTGGAACTTAGCGGGAGAAGAGACCCAGTACTTC.

V usage is TRBV5-1 and J usage is TRBJ2-7; TRBD2 agrees at 7 bases. V lost 4 bases and J lost 4; bases outside the gene matches: 2. The germline gives CDR1 SGHRS, CDR2 YFSETQ. CDR3 length equals 12 residues. CDR3 residues: CASSGEGYEQYF. CDR3 nucleotides: TGCGCCAGCAGCGGGGAGGGGTACGAGCAGTACTTC.

The chain uses TRBV5-1 and TRBJ2-7; 10 bases line up with TRBD2. This CDR3 spans 16 amino acids. In germline, CDR1 is SGHRS, CDR2 YFSETQ. V shed 0 bases, J shed 2 bases, and the junction held 5 bases outside the gene matches. The CDR3 coding sequence is TGCGCCAGCAGCTTGGCCGGGACTAGCGCTGCCTACGAGCAGTACTTC. Protein: CASSLAGTSAAYEQYF.

This clone occurred a few times. The chain has TRBV19 and TRBJ2-7, with D unresolved. This CDR3 has 13 residues. The V and J ends lost 4 bases and 0 bases respectively, with 7 bases between them. Germline values: CDR1 LNHDA, CDR2 SQIVND (reference sequence). CDR3 DNA: TGTGCCAGTAGTAACAGAGTCTCCTACGAGCAGTACTTC. Translated: CASSNRVSYEQYF.

This clone was picked up a small number of times. The gene calls are TRBV11-3 and TRBJ2-1, with 9 bases matching TRBD2. The V gene end was trimmed by 0 bases and the J gene end by 9 bases; junction bases not matched to a gene: 6. The germline V gene encodes CDR1 SGHNT and CDR2 YENEEA. CDR3 size: 15 residues. For the CDR3, the DNA is TGTGCCAGCAGCTTAGAGCCAGCGGGAGGTTCTGAGCAGTTCTTC. Residues: CASSLEPAGGSEQFF.

This chain uses TRBV11-3 with TRBJ2-1; TRBD2 matches at 10 bases. Germline V lookup: CDR1 SGHNT, CDR2 YENEEA. The CDR3 length is 18 residues. V trimming: 4 bases; J trimming: 9 bases; junction bases outside the gene matches: 18. CDR3 region: CASSYALWGAGGPREQFF. CDR3 bases: TGTGCCAGCAGCTATGCCCTTTGGGGAGCGGGAGGGCCACGTGAGCAGTTCTTC.

This sequence joins TRBV7-6 and TRBJ2-2, with 15 bases identical to TRBD2. The CDR3 contains 17 residues. The V and J ends lost 5 bases and 7 bases, in that order; junction bases with no gene match: 8. Germline CDR1 SGHVS, CDR2 FNYEAQ. DNA of the CDR3: TGTGCCAGCAGCCCGTGGACTAGCGGGAGGGCCGGCGGGGAGCTGTTTTTT. Translating it yields CASSPWTSGRAGGELFF.

The chain is built from TRBV2 and TRBJ2-5; TRBD2 is a possible D gene (7 bases). The CDR3 totals 14 residues. The germline V and J ends were trimmed by 10 bases and 1 base, with 16 bases remaining between them. CDR1 is SNHLY, CDR2 FYNNEI, per germline. CDR3 loop: CATREGGGQETQYF. The CDR3 nucleotides are TGTGCCACCCGCGAGGGAGGGGGCCAAGAGACCCAGTACTTC.

Only a few counts were recorded for this clone. The chain combines TRBV28 with TRBJ2-7, with TRBD2 matching 9 bases. Germline V gene lookup returns CDR1 MDHEN and CDR2 SYDVKM. The junction had 10 bases not matched to a gene; V was cut back by 6 bases and J by 1 base. The CDR3 length is 16 residues. The CDR3 is CASSTYSGSRSYEQYF. In DNA form, the CDR3 reads TGTGCCAGCAGCACCTATAGCGGGAGCCGATCCTACGAGCAGTACTTC.

This chain links TRBV7-9 with TRBJ2-1; possibly TRBD2 for D (6 bases). This CDR3 region has 13 residues. Trimming took 3 bases from V and 15 from J, leaving 18 bases between them. Per the germline V gene, CDR1 is SEHNR and CDR2 is FQNEAQ (reference sequence). The CDR3 bases are TGTGCCAGCAGCTTGCGTGGAGGGCAGGCGGGGTTCTTC. It encodes CASSLRGGQAGFF.

This clone has just a few counts. The chain is built from TRBV9 and TRBJ2-1; D might be TRBD1 (5 bases). The CDR3 contains 15 residues. The germline V gene encodes CDR1 SGDLS and CDR2 YYNGEE. Trimming stripped 0 bases from V and 2 bases from J, with 9 bases between. CDR3 protein: CASSVAGWAYNEQFF. In DNA, the CDR3 is TGTGCCAGCAGCGTAGCAGGGTGGGCCTACAATGAGCAGTTCTTC.

The chain carries TRBV11-3 and TRBJ2-5; D ambiguous. Trimming removed 4 bases from V and 5 bases from J, with 14 bases in between. The CDR3 has 14 residues. CDR1 SGHNT and CDR2 YENEEA come from the germline V gene. The CDR3 nucleotides are TGTGCCAGCAGCTCCATCATAGCCGGGGAGACCCAGTACTTC. Its protein is CASSSIIAGETQYF.

As for this clone: Other DNA sequences in this specimen translate into the identical CDR3. The chain recombines TRBV28 with TRBJ2-3; a weak D match, TRBD1 (5 bases). The V gene lost 5 bases and the J gene lost 2 bases, with 8 bases spanning the gap. Germline assignment: CDR1 MDHEN and CDR2 SYDVKM. CDR3 length: 13 amino acids. CDR3 nucleotide sequence: TGTGCCAGCAGTAAAGGGGACACAGATACGCAGTATTTT. It is translated as CASSKGDTDTQYF.

The chain has TRBV5-1 and TRBJ2-6; D is perhaps TRBD2 (5 bases). The V and J ends lost 7 bases and 0 bases respectively, with 8 bases between them. Germline CDR1 is SGHRS and CDR2 is YFSETQ. CDR3 length: 14 residues. CDR3: CASRGFSGANVLTF. The CDR3, as DNA: TGCGCCAGCCGGGGATTCTCTGGGGCCAACGTCCTGACTTTC.

This clone has just a few counts. The CDR3, as DNA: TGTGCCAGTCGACGACAGGGGGCCCGTGGAGATACGCAGTATTTT. Its translation: CASRRQGARGDTQYF. The chain uses TRBV19 and TRBJ2-3, with 10 bases identical to TRBD1. This CDR3 region has 15 residues. V lost 8 bases to trimming and J lost 5 bases; unmatched junction nucleotides: 10. Germline assignment: CDR1 LNHDA and CDR2 SQIVND (reference sequence).

The rearrangement links TRBV28 to TRBJ1-1, with D uncertain. The CDR3 sequence is 12 residues long. Deletions cut 8 bases from V and 5 bases from J, with 12 bases between. Germline V gene sequence: CDR1 MDHEN, CDR2 SYDVKM. DNA of the CDR3: TGTGCCAGCCTTGAGGGTAGGACTGAAGCTTTCTTT. Its translation is CASLEGRTEAFF.

The table lists this clone with a few counts. The chain employs TRBV6-5 and TRBJ2-7, with 8 bases that match TRBD1. This CDR3 contains 15 residues. With V trimmed by 5 bases and J by 2 bases, 8 bases remained unmatched. Germline CDR1 and CDR2: MNHEY and SVGAGI. The CDR3 DNA reads as TGTGCCAGCAGTACAGGGGGTCGCCCCCCCTACGAGCAGTACTTC. Its translation: CASSTGGRPPYEQYF.

This clone was seen a handful of times. A read error may produce the germline difference seen at one junction end. The V gene is TRBV10-3, the J gene TRBJ1-2, with TRBD1 matching over 7 bases. Per germline, CDR1 ENHRY and CDR2 SYGVKD. This CDR3 spans 13 amino acids. CDR3 region: CAISEGTGASSIF. Here the CDR3 DNA reads TGTGCCATCAGTGAGGGCACAGGGGCTTCCTCAATCTTC.

The CDR3 DNA reads TGTGCCAGCAGCTTCAGCGGGAGGCGGGAGACCCAGTACTTC. It specifies CASSFSGRRETQYF. V and J are TRBV7-7 and TRBJ2-5; 9 bases map to TRBD2. The CDR3 has 14 residues. With V trimmed by 3 bases and J by 5 bases, 4 bases remained unmatched. Germline V gene sequence: CDR1 SSHAT, CDR2 FNYEAQ (reference sequence).